Listed here is a single TCR beta chain. Its cognate antigen is unknown. This record comes from a study of blood T cells in healthy people across ages. Overall study findings and caveats: Whereas aged donors had fewer naive CD4+ cells, long-lived donors had more of them and higher diversity.

Alongside a J-beta primer mix, a sample-barcoded 5' primer served in a second PCR lasting roughly 6 to 11 cycles. A tag from a template-switch adaptor with 12 random nucleotides marked each cDNA molecule. TCRdb reprocessed the 5' RACE reads via MiXCR and lists one record per CDR3 protein. The repertoire holds approximately 780,000 distinct CDR3 sequences, with about 26% as singletons. The length of the CDR3 is 14 residues. Germline V lookup: CDR1 SGHRS, CDR2 YFSETQ. Losses at the gene ends were 3 bases for V and 9 bases for J; bases not matched to a gene: 5. These same data were also listed under a study on T cells of mothers and their children.

The sequenced material came from blood. This receptor was obtained from a boy aged 5 to 17 in good health. The chain has TRBV5-1 and TRBJ1-5; 11 nucleotides match TRBD1. CDR3 sequence: CASSSGTGGSPQHF. The CDR3 nucleotides read TGCGCCAGCAGCTCCGGGACAGGGGGTTCGCCCCAGCATTTT.